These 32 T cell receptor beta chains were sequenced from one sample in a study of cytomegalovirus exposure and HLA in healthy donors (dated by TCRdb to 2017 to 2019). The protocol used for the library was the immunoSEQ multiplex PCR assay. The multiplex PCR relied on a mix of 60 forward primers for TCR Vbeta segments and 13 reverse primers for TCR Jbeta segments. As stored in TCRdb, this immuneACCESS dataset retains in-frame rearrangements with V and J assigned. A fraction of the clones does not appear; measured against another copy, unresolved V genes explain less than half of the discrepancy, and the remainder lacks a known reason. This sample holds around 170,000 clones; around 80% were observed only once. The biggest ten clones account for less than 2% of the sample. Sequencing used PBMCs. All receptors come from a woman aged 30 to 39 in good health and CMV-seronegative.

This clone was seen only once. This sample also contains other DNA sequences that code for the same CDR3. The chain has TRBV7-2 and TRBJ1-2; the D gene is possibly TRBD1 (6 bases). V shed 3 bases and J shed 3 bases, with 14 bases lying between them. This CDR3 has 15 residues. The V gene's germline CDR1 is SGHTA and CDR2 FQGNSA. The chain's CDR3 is CASSLAGATYYGYTF. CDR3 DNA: TGTGCCAGCAGCTTGGCGGGGGCCACGTACTATGGCTACACCTTC.

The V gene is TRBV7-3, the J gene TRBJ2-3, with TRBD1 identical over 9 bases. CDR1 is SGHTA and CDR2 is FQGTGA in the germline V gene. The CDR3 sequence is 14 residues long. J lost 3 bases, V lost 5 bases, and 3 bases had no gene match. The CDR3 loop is CASSQGTGTDTQYF. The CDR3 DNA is TGTGCCAGCAGCCAGGGGACAGGGACAGATACGCAGTATTTT.

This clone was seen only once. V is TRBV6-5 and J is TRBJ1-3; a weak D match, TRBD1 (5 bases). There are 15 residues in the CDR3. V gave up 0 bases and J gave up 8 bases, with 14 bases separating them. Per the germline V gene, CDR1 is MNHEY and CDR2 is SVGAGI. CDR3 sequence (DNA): TGTGCCAGCAGTTACTCCCAGGGCCAATACGACACCATATATTTT. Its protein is CASSYSQGQYDTIYF.

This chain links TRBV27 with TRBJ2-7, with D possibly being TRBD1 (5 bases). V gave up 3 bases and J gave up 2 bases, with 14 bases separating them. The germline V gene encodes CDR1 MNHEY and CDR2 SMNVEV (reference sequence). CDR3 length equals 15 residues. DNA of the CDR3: TGTGCCAGCAGTTTCCAGGGCAGGGCGACCTACGAGCAGTACTTC. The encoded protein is CASSFQGRATYEQYF.

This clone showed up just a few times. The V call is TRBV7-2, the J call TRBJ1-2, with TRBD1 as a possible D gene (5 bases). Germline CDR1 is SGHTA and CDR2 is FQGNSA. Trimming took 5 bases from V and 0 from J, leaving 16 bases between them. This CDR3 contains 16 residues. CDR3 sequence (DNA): TGTGCCAGCAGCCCTCAGGGTTCTCGGGCTAACTATGGCTACACCTTC. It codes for CASSPQGSRANYGYTF.

DNA for the CDR3: TGTGCCAGCAGCTTTGCGGACAACGAAGCTTTCTTT. Translated: CASSFADNEAFF. The V call is TRBV7-6, the J call TRBJ1-1, with D possibly matching TRBD1 (5 bases). V dropped 3 bases and J dropped 8 bases, with 10 bases sitting between them. CDR3 size: 12 residues. CDR1 is SGHVS, CDR2 FNYEAQ, per germline.

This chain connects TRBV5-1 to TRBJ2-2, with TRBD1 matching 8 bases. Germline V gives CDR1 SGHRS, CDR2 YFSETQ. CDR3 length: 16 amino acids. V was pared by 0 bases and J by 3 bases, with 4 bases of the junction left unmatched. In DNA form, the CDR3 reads TGCGCCAGCAGCTTGGGGACAGGGATGGACACCGGGGAGCTGTTTTTT. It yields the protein CASSLGTGMDTGELFF.

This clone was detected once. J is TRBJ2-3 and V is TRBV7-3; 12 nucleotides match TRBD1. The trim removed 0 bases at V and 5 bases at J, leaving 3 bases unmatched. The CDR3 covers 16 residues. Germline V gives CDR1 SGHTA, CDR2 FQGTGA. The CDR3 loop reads CASSLTGDRGLDTQYF. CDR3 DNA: TGTGCCAGCAGCTTAACGGGGGACAGGGGGCTAGATACGCAGTATTTT.

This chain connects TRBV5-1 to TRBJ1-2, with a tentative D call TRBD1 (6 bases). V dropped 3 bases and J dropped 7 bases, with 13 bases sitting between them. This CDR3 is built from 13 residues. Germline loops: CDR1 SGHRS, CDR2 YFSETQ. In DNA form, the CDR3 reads TGCGCCAGCAGCTCCCCAGGGGATATTGGCTACACCTTC. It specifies CASSSPGDIGYTF.

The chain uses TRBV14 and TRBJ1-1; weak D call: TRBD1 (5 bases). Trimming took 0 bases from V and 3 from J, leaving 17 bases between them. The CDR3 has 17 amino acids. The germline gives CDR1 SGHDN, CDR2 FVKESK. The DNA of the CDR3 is TGTGCCAGCAGCCAAGAACGATCTTCTACAGGCGACACTGAAGCTTTCTTT. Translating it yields CASSQERSSTGDTEAFF.

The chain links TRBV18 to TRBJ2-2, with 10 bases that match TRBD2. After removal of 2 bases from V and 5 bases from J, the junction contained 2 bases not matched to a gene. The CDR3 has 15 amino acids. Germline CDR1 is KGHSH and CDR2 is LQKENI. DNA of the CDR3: TGTGCCAGCTCACCAATAGCGGGGGGAACCGGGGAGCTGTTTTTT. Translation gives CASSPIAGGTGELFF.

CDR3 nucleotides: TGCGCCAGCAGCTCGGACTCGTTAGGTACGCAGTATTTT. It codes for CASSSDSLGTQYF. The gene calls are TRBV5-1 and TRBJ2-3; D might be TRBD2 (5 bases). CDR1 and CDR2 (germline): SGHRS, YFSETQ. The CDR3 runs to 13 residues. Trimming shortened V by 3 bases and J by 8 bases, and 13 bases separated the two germline ends.

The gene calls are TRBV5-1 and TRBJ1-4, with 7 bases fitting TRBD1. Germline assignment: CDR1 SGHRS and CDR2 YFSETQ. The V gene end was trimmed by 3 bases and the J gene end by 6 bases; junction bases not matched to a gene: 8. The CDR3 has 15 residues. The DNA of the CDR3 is TGCGCCAGCAGCTCTACAGGGGTCCCCCATGAAAAACTGTTTTTT. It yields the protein CASSSTGVPHEKLFF.

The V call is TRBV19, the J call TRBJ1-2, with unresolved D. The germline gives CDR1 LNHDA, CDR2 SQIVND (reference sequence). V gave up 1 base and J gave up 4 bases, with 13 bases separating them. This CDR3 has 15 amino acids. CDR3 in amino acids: CASSIGEGSSYGYTF. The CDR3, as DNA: TGTGCCAGTAGTATAGGAGAAGGGAGCAGCTATGGCTACACCTTC.

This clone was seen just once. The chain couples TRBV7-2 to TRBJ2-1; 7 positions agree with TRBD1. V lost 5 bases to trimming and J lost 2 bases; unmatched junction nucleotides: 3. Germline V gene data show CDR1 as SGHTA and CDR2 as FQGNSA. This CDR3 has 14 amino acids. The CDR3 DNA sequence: TGTGCCAGCAGCCCAGGGGGAACCTACAATGAGCAGTTCTTC. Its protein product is CASSPGGTYNEQFF.

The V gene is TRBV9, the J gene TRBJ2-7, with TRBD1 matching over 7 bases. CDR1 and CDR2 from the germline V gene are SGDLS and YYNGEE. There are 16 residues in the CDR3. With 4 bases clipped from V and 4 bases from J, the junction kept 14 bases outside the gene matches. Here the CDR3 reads CASSPGGRQGSYEQYF. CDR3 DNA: TGTGCCAGCAGCCCAGGGGGTCGGCAGGGTAGTTACGAGCAGTACTTC.

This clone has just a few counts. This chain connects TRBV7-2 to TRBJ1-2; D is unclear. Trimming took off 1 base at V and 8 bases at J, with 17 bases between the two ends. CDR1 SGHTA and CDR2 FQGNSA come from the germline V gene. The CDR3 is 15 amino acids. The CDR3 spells CASSLDGRGHTGYTF. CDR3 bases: TGTGCCAGCAGCTTAGACGGCAGAGGGCATACGGGCTACACCTTC.

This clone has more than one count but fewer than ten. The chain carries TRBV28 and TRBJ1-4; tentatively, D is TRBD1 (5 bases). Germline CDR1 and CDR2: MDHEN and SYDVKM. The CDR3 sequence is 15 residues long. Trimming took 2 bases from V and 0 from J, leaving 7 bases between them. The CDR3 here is CASSLGGATNEKLFF. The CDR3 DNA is TGTGCCAGCAGTTTAGGGGGGGCAACTAATGAAAAACTGTTTTTT. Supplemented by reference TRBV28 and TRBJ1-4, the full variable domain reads DVKVTQSSRYLVKRTGEKVFLECVQDMDHENMFWYRQDPGLGLRLIYFSYDVKMKEKGDIPEGYSVSREKKERFSLILESASTNQTSMYLCASSLGGATNEKLFFGSGTQLSVL.

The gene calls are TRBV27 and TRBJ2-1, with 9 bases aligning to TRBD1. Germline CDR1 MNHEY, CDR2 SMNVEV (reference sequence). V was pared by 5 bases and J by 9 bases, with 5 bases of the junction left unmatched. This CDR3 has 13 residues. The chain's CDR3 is CASSRTGDVEQFF. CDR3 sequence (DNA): TGTGCCAGCAGTAGGACAGGGGACGTTGAGCAGTTCTTC.

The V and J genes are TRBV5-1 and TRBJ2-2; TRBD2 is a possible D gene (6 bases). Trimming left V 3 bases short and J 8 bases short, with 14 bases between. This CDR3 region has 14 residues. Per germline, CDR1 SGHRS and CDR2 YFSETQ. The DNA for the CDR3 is TGCGCCAGCAGCTCACAAACCGGGGGAGGGGAGCTGTTTTTT. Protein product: CASSSQTGGGELFF.

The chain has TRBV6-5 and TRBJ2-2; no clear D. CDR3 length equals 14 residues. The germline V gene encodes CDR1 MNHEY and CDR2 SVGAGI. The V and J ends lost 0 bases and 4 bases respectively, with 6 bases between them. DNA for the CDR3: TGTGCCAGCAGTTACTCCGACACCACCGGGGAGCTGTTTTTT. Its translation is CASSYSDTTGELFF.

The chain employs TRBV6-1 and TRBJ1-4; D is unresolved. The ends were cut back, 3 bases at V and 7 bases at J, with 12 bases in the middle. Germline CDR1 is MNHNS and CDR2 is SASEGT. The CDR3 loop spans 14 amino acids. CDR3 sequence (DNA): TGTGCCAGCAGTGAGACTGGAGGATCTGAAAAACTGTTTTTT. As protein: CASSETGGSEKLFF.

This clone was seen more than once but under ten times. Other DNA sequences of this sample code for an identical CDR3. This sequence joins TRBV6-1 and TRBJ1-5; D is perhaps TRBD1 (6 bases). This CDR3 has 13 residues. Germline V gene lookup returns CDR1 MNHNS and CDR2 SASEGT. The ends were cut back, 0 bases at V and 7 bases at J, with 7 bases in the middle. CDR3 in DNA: TGTGCCAGCAGTGAAGCGAGGGGGCAGCCCCAGCATTTT. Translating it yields CASSEARGQPQHF.

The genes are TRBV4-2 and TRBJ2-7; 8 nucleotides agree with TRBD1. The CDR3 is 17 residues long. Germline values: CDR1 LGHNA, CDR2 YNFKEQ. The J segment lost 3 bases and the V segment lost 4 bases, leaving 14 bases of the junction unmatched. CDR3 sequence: CASSPLSVGQGIYEQYF. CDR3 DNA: TGTGCCAGCAGCCCTCTTAGCGTAGGACAGGGAATCTACGAGCAGTACTTC.

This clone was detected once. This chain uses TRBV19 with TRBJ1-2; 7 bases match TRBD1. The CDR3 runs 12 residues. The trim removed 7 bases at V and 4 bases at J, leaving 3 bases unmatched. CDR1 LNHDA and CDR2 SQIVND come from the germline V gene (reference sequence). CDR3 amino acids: CASNRGSYGYTF. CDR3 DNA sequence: TGTGCCAGTAACAGGGGTAGCTATGGCTACACCTTC.

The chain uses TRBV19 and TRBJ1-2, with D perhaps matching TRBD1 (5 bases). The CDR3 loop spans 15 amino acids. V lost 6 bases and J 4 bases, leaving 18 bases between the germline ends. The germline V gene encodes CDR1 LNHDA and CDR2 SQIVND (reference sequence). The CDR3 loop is CASSRAGSGGYGYTF. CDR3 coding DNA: TGTGCCAGTAGCCGGGCAGGGTCGGGGGGCTATGGCTACACCTTC.

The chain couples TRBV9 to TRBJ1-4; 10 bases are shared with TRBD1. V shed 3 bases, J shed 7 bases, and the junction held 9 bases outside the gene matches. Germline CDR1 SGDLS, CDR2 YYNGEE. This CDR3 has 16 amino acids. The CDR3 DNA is TGTGCCAGCAGCGCCAGATCCGGGACAGGGGTTGAAAAACTGTTTTTT. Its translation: CASSARSGTGVEKLFF.

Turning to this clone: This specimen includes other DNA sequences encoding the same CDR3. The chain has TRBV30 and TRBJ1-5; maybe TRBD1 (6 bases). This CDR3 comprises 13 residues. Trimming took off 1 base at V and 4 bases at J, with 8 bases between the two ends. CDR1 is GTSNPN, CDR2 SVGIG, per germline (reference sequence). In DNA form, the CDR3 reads TGTGCCTGGAGTGGCCAGGGGAATCAGCCCCAGCATTTT. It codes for CAWSGQGNQPQHF.

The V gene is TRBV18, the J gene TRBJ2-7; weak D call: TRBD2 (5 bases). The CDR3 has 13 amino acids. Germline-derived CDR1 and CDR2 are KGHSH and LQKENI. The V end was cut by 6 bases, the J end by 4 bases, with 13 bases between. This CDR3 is CASSPDYWYEQYF. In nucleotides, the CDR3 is TGTGCCAGCTCTCCCGACTACTGGTACGAGCAGTACTTC.

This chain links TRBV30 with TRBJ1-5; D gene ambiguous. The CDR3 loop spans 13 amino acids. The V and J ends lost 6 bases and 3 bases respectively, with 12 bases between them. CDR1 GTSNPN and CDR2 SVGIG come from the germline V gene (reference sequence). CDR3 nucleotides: TGTGCCTGCTCCGGGTCGATCAATCAGCCCCAGCATTTT. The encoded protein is CACSGSINQPQHF.

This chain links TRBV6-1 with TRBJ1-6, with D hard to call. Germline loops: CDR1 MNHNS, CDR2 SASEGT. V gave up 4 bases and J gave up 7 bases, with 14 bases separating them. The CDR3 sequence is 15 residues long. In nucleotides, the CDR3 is TGTGCCAGCAGTGCGTCGAGGCAGCCAAATTCACCCCTCCACTTT. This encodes CASSASRQPNSPLHF.

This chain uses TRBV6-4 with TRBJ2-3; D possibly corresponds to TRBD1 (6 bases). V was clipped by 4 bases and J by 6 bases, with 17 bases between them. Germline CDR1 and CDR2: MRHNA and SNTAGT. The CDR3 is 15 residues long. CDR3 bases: TGTGCCAGCAGTGCCCACTCAAAGGGGGTGGATACGCAGTATTTT. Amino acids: CASSAHSKGVDTQYF.